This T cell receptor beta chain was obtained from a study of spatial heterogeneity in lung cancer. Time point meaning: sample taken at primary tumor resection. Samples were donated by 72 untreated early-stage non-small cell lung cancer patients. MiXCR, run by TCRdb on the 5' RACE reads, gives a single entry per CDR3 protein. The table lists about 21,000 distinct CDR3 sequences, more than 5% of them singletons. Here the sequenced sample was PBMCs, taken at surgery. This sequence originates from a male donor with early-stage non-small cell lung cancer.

Here the CDR3 DNA reads TGCAGTGCTAGACACGCCCGGACGAAAGGCTACACCTTC. Amino acid sequence: CSARHARTKGYTF. The chain uses TRBV20-1 and TRBJ1-2; D gene ambiguous. V was cut by 2 bases and J by 8 bases, with 15 bases left in between. CDR3 size: 13 residues. Looked up from germline, CDR1 is DFQATT and CDR2 is SNEGSKA (reference sequence).